The 26 T cell receptor beta chains listed next were all sequenced from one sample in a study of T cell responses to AZD1222 COVID-19 vaccine. Data came from immunoSEQ multiplex PCR; TCRdb stores just in-frame clones and leaves some out. This sample has around 100,000 clones; less than 90% occur once, and the top ten carry about 1.7%. The sample in question was peripheral blood, obtained on day 0 of AZD1222 vaccination. Every receptor here comes from an adult in good health.

The chain couples TRBV6-6 to TRBJ2-6; possibly TRBD1 for D (5 bases). The CDR3 loop spans 15 amino acids. Per the germline V gene, CDR1 is MNHNY and CDR2 is SVGAGI (reference sequence). Between the trimmed V and J ends, which lost 4 bases and 0 bases, there was a span of 7 bases. In DNA, the CDR3 is TGTGCCAGCAGTTCCCAGGGCTCTGGGGCCAACGTCCTGACTTTC. This encodes CASSSQGSGANVLTF.

The V call is TRBV11-3, the J call TRBJ2-7; 8 bases are shared with TRBD2. This CDR3 comprises 14 residues. Germline loops: CDR1 SGHNT, CDR2 YENEEA. J gave up 2 bases and V 4 bases, and 4 bases lay outside the gene matches. The chain's CDR3 is CASSSGGEPYEQYF. In DNA, the CDR3 is TGTGCCAGCAGCTCCGGGGGGGAACCCTACGAGCAGTACTTC.

This chain links TRBV3-1 (or the pseudogene TRBV3-2) with TRBJ1-1, with no clear D. The CDR3 consists of 13 residues. Trimming pared 4 bases from V and 9 bases from J, leaving 15 bases between. Germline assignment: CDR1 LGHDT and CDR2 YNNKEL (reference sequence). Here the CDR3 DNA reads TGTGCCAGCAGCCCCCCCACCCGGGTGAAAGCTTTCTTT. It specifies CASSPPTRVKAFF.

This clone showed up just a few times. The rearrangement joins TRBV9 to TRBJ2-7; TRBD2 agrees at 7 bases. The CDR3 is 15 residues long. J lost 6 bases, V lost 3 bases, and 12 bases had no gene match. The germline gives CDR1 SGDLS, CDR2 YYNGEE. CDR3 coding DNA: TGTGCCAGCAGCGATCGTTCGGGAGGCCCGTCCGAGCAGTACTTC. It yields the protein CASSDRSGGPSEQYF.

The rearrangement uses TRBV11-3 and TRBJ2-3; 7 bases are shared with TRBD1. In germline, CDR1 is SGHNT, CDR2 YENEEA. The CDR3 sequence is 15 residues long. With 6 bases clipped from V and 0 bases from J, the junction kept 6 bases outside the gene matches. The CDR3 bases are TGTGCCAGCAGTAAAGGGGGCCTTAGCACAGATACGCAGTATTTT. This codes for CASSKGGLSTDTQYF.

The V gene is TRBV6-2 or TRBV6-3, the J gene TRBJ1-2, with a weak D call TRBD1 (6 bases). Germline assignment: CDR1 MNHEY and CDR2 SVGEGT. The CDR3 has 17 amino acids. Trimming pared 5 bases from V and 8 bases from J, leaving 27 bases between. DNA of the CDR3: TGTGCCAGCAGTAACCGGGGCGATGGCGACAGGCTACACGGCTACACCTTC. Translating it yields CASSNRGDGDRLHGYTF.

The rearrangement uses TRBV4-2 and TRBJ2-1; 8 bases agree with TRBD2. CDR3 length equals 17 residues. Germline-derived CDR1 and CDR2 are LGHNA and YNFKEQ. V lost 4 bases to trimming and J lost 7 bases; unmatched junction nucleotides: 15. The CDR3 loop reads CASSRVLGASGPNEQFF. DNA for the CDR3: TGTGCCAGCAGCCGCGTTCTAGGAGCTAGCGGGCCAAATGAGCAGTTCTTC.

This chain joins TRBV10-2 and TRBJ2-7, with 8 bases matching TRBD1. The J segment lost 3 bases and the V segment lost 11 bases, leaving 9 bases of the junction unmatched. This CDR3 has 13 residues. Germline loops: CDR1 WSHSY, CDR2 SAAADI. CDR3 protein: CAGLDRVVYEQYF. In nucleotides, the CDR3 is TGCGCCGGCCTGGACAGGGTAGTCTACGAGCAGTACTTC.

This clone was counted only a few times. This CDR3 is CASTPIGSNQPQHF. For the CDR3, the DNA is TGTGCCAGTACCCCAATTGGGAGCAATCAGCCCCAGCATTTT. The rearrangement uses TRBV19 and TRBJ1-5; D is unresolved. CDR1 LNHDA and CDR2 SQIVND come from the germline V gene (reference sequence). The germline V and J ends were trimmed by 7 bases and 1 base, with 11 bases remaining between them. The CDR3 has 14 residues.

The chain carries TRBV5-1 and TRBJ2-1; TRBD2 is a possible D gene (6 bases). The ends were cut back, 5 bases at V and 8 bases at J, with 14 bases in the middle. CDR1 and CDR2 (germline): SGHRS, YFSETQ. The CDR3 totals 13 residues. This CDR3 is CASRPGTGDEQFF. In DNA form, the CDR3 reads TGCGCCAGCAGACCGGGGACGGGGGATGAGCAGTTCTTC.

The rearrangement links TRBV30 to TRBJ1-4; the match to TRBD1 covers 9 bases. CDR1 is GTSNPN, CDR2 SVGIG, per germline (reference sequence). J lost 8 bases, V lost 4 bases, and 8 bases had no gene match. CDR3 size: 14 residues. In DNA form, the CDR3 reads TGTGCCTGGACGCATGGGACAGGGAGCGAAAAACTGTTTTTT. It encodes CAWTHGTGSEKLFF.

This chain joins TRBV29-1 and TRBJ2-1; D ambiguous. The germline V gene encodes CDR1 SQVTM and CDR2 ANQGSEA. V was trimmed by 6 bases and J by 5 bases, leaving 14 bases between them. The CDR3 contains 13 residues. The CDR3 spells CSVPLRRNNEQFF. The CDR3 DNA follows: TGCAGCGTACCTCTAAGACGGAACAATGAGCAGTTCTTC.

The CDR3 region has the DNA TGTGCCAGCAGCTTACTCCCTTTTTTTGGACAGCAAACCTTCCTGACTTTC. Its protein product is CASSLLPFFGQQTFLTF. The V gene is TRBV7-6, the J gene TRBJ2-6; a weak D match, TRBD1 (6 bases). Per germline, CDR1 SGHVS and CDR2 FNYEAQ. V was pared by 2 bases and J by 14 bases, with 25 bases between. This CDR3 is built from 17 residues. The whole variable domain, remainder taken from reference TRBV7-6 and TRBJ2-6, is GAGVSQSPRYKVTKRGQDVALRCDPISGHVSLYWYRQALGQGPEFLTYFNYEAQQDKSGLPNDRFSAERPEGSISTLTIQRTEQRDSAMYRCASSLLPFFGQQTFLTFGAGSRLTVL.

The CDR3 sequence: CASSVGQHTEAFF. The CDR3 DNA is TGTGCCAGCAGTGTGGGACAGCACACTGAAGCTTTCTTT. This chain joins TRBV2 and TRBJ1-1, with 7 bases matching TRBD1. The V and J ends lost 4 bases and 3 bases, in that order; junction bases with no gene match: 2. Germline V gene sequence: CDR1 SNHLY, CDR2 FYNNEI. The CDR3 is 13 residues long.

The J gene is TRBJ1-1, the V gene TRBV9; D ambiguous. CDR3 length equals 13 residues. Germline V gene lookup returns CDR1 SGDLS and CDR2 YYNGEE. V lost 2 bases and J lost 4, with 9 bases in between. CDR3 nucleotides: TGTGCCAGCAGCGTGGGCGTGGGCACTGAAGCTTTCTTT. Translated, it gives CASSVGVGTEAFF.

Only a few counts were recorded for this clone. The chain carries TRBV20-1 and TRBJ2-7, with D possibly being TRBD2 (6 bases). This CDR3 region has 11 residues. V lost 5 bases, J lost 6 bases, and 11 bases lay in between. Germline V gene data show CDR1 as DFQATT and CDR2 as SNEGSKA (reference sequence). CDR3 bases: TGCAGTGCTCCAGGGACTCCCGAGCAGTACTTC. Its protein product is CSAPGTPEQYF.

The genes are TRBV19 and TRBJ1-5, with 8 bases aligning to TRBD1. Germline CDR1 and CDR2: LNHDA and SQIVND (reference sequence). Trimming at V came to 6 bases and at J to 3 bases, leaving 7 bases not matched to a gene. The CDR3 spans 15 residues. In DNA, the CDR3 is TGTGCCAGTAGCACAGGGGGAAATTACAATCAGCCCCAGCATTTT. This encodes CASSTGGNYNQPQHF.

Here the CDR3 reads CASSQDRRQDYEQYF. CDR3 in DNA: TGTGCCAGCAGCCAAGATAGGAGACAGGACTACGAGCAGTACTTC. The rearrangement uses TRBV4-2 and TRBJ2-7; tentatively, D is TRBD1 (6 bases). The CDR3 has 15 amino acids. Trimming took 0 bases from V and 3 from J, leaving 12 bases between them. The germline CDR1 and CDR2 sequences are LGHNA and YNFKEQ.

The chain employs TRBV7-2 and TRBJ2-5; 12 nucleotides line up with TRBD2. The trim removed 2 bases at V and 5 bases at J, leaving 9 bases unmatched. From germline, CDR1 is SGHTA and CDR2 FQGNSA. CDR3 length equals 17 residues. The CDR3 region is CASSLLGLAGPRETQYF. The DNA of the CDR3 is TGTGCCAGCAGCTTATTGGGACTAGCGGGCCCGAGGGAGACCCAGTACTTC. Drawing the rest from reference TRBV7-2 and TRBJ2-5, the complete variable domain is GAGVSQSPSNKVTEKGKDVELRCDPISGHTALYWYRQSLGQGLEFLIYFQGNSAPDKSGLPSDRFSAERTGGSVSTLTIQRTQQEDSAVYLCASSLLGLAGPRETQYFGPGTRLLVL.

V is TRBV3-1 (or the pseudogene TRBV3-2) and J is TRBJ1-4, with D possibly matching TRBD1 (6 bases). Trimming shortened V by 3 bases and J by 8 bases, and 16 bases separated the two germline ends. CDR3 length: 15 residues. Germline CDR1 and CDR2: LGHDT and YNNKEL (reference sequence). For the CDR3, the DNA is TGTGCCAGCAGCCAGAGGACAGCCGGGGGGGAAAAACTGTTTTTT. Its translation: CASSQRTAGGEKLFF.

V and J are TRBV29-1 and TRBJ2-1; D remains unclear. The length of the CDR3 is 11 residues. Germline V CDR1 and CDR2: SQVTM, ANQGSEA. Trimming took 4 bases from V and 8 from J, leaving 9 bases between them. The CDR3 nucleotides read TGCAGCGTTGCCTTATTCGATGAGCAGTTCTTC. Encoded protein: CSVALFDEQFF.

V gene TRBV11-3 combines with J gene TRBJ2-5; no reliable D call. In germline, CDR1 is SGHNT, CDR2 YENEEA. V was pared by 8 bases and J by 2 bases, with 12 bases between. CDR3 length equals 13 residues. CDR3 amino acids: CASLRGLQETQYF. The CDR3 region has the DNA TGTGCCAGCCTACGAGGTTTGCAAGAGACCCAGTACTTC. Supplemented by reference TRBV11-3 and TRBJ2-5, the full variable domain reads EAGVVQSPRYKIIEKKQPVAFWCNPISGHNTLYWYLQNLGQGPELLIRYENEEAVDDSQLPKDRFSAERLKGVDSTLKIQPAELGDSAVYLCASLRGLQETQYFGPGTRLLVL.

The rearrangement uses TRBV9 and TRBJ1-2; D is unresolved. CDR3 size: 11 residues. The germline V gene has CDR1 SGDLS and CDR2 YYNGEE. Trimming left V 3 bases short and J 4 bases short, with 4 bases between. CDR3: CASSAGYGYTF. CDR3 nucleotides: TGTGCCAGCAGCGCGGGCTATGGCTACACCTTC.

The chain is built from TRBV29-1 and TRBJ1-2; 7 nucleotides align to TRBD1. The CDR3 has 14 amino acids. The germline V gene has CDR1 SQVTM and CDR2 ANQGSEA. V shed 2 bases and J 4 bases; nucleotides not matched to a gene: 7. CDR3 nucleotide sequence: TGCAGCGTTGAAAACCCCGACAGGGCCTATGGCTACACCTTC. As protein: CSVENPDRAYGYTF.

The rearrangement uses TRBV3-1 (or the pseudogene TRBV3-2) and TRBJ2-1; possible D gene TRBD2, 5 bases. Germline V gives CDR1 LGHDT, CDR2 YNNKEL (reference sequence). The V and J ends lost 1 base and 4 bases respectively, with 17 bases between them. This CDR3 is 17 amino acids long. The DNA of the CDR3 is TGTGCCAGCAGCCAAGGAGGCCTAGCTTTTCGTTACAATGAGCAGTTCTTC. Translating it yields CASSQGGLAFRYNEQFF.

This CDR3 reads CASSIRSHRSSGPTEQYF. DNA of the CDR3: TGTGCCAGTAGTATCCGAAGTCACAGGTCATCAGGTCCTACTGAGCAGTACTTC. The V call is TRBV19, the J call TRBJ2-7; D is possibly TRBD1 (5 bases). Trimming removed 3 bases from V and 7 bases from J, with 28 bases in between. This CDR3 spans 18 amino acids. CDR1 is LNHDA, CDR2 SQIVND, per germline (reference sequence). The complete variable domain, with remaining parts taken from reference TRBV19 and TRBJ2-7, reads DGGITQSPKYLFRKEGQNVTLSCEQNLNHDAMYWYRQDPGQGLRLIYYSQIVNDFQKGDIAEGYSVSREKKESFPLTVTSAQKNPTAFYLCASSIRSHRSSGPTEQYFGPGTRLTVT.